Following are 21 T cell receptor beta chains from one sample sequenced in a study of T cells in Graves' hyperthyroidism and ophthalmopathy. What was amplified from RNA transcripts were TCR beta CDR3 regions. Carried out on the TCR CDR3, a first-round RT-PCR used the HTBI primer set. TCRdb re-called the multiplex PCR reads with MiXCR, one entry per CDR3 protein. This sample has about 640,000 distinct CDR3 sequences, with more than 20% found just once. Sequencing input: blood. These receptors were obtained from a man between 25 and 39 years old with Graves' ophthalmopathy.

Ten or more counts support this clonotype. The chain has TRBV6-2 or TRBV6-3 and TRBJ2-7, with D perhaps TRBD1 or TRBD2 (6 bases each). Trimming took off 6 bases at V and 4 bases at J, with 19 bases between the two ends. CDR3 length: 15 residues. Germline V gene sequence: CDR1 MNHEY, CDR2 SVGEGT. DNA for the CDR3: TGTGCCAGCAGCTCCCCTAGGACTACAGGGTACGAGCAGTACTTC. Residues: CASSSPRTTGYEQYF.

This clonotype was recorded a few times. This chain uses TRBV18 with TRBJ2-3; 9 nucleotides agree with TRBD1. Germline CDR1 is KGHSH and CDR2 is LQKENI. The J segment lost 0 bases and the V segment lost 3 bases, leaving 4 bases of the junction unmatched. The CDR3 sequence is 16 residues long. CDR3 bases: TGTGCCAGCTCACCTCCCGGGACAGGGAGCACAGATACGCAGTATTTT. Residues: CASSPPGTGSTDTQYF.

J is TRBJ1-5 and V is TRBV30; D unresolved. From germline, CDR1 is GTSNPN and CDR2 SVGIG (reference sequence). V was trimmed by 0 bases and J by 0 bases, leaving 12 bases between them. This CDR3 region has 16 residues. DNA of the CDR3: TGTGCCTGGAGTGTAGCCGTCGGCGGTAGCAATCAGCCCCAGCATTTT. Amino acids: CAWSVAVGGSNQPQHF.

This clonotype was found a few times. The chain carries TRBV19 and TRBJ2-7; no firm D call. V lost 2 bases and J lost 3, with 8 bases in between. Germline V gene data show CDR1 as LNHDA and CDR2 as SQIVND (reference sequence). This CDR3 region has 13 residues. DNA for the CDR3: TGTGCCAGTAGTATAAGTGTGAACTACGAGCAGTACTTC. This translates into CASSISVNYEQYF.

The chain carries TRBV7-6 and TRBJ2-1; 13 bases agree with TRBD2. This CDR3 is 20 amino acids long. The V and J ends lost 5 bases and 9 bases, in that order; junction bases with no gene match: 22. Germline loops: CDR1 SGHVS, CDR2 FNYEAQ. The CDR3 loop is CASSKTRNFGTSGIGAEQFF. The CDR3 nucleotides are TGTGCCAGCAGCAAGACTCGAAATTTCGGGACTAGCGGGATAGGAGCTGAGCAGTTCTTC.

This clonotype showed up many times. The chain joins TRBV12-3 or TRBV12-4 to TRBJ2-1, with D hard to call. Trimming removed 7 bases from V and 1 base from J, with 17 bases in between. This CDR3 has 16 amino acids. The DNA for the CDR3 is TGTGCCAGCACAAGAGCTGGGGTAGTTTCCTACAATGAGCAGTTCTTC. This translates into CASTRAGVVSYNEQFF.

The chain is built from TRBV29-1 and TRBJ1-1; the match to TRBD1 covers 9 bases. Germline V gene lookup returns CDR1 SQVTM and CDR2 ANQGSEA. J gave up 5 bases and V 3 bases, and 4 bases lay outside the gene matches. This CDR3 is 13 amino acids long. CDR3: CSVDGTGSTEAFF. The CDR3 DNA reads TGCAGCGTTGATGGGACAGGGAGTACTGAAGCTTTCTTT.

This chain uses TRBV5-1 with TRBJ2-5; perhaps TRBD2 as D (6 bases). Per the germline V gene, CDR1 is SGHRS and CDR2 is YFSETQ. V was trimmed by 0 bases and J by 2 bases, leaving 11 bases between them. The CDR3 runs 15 residues. The CDR3 loop reads CASSLGDWGQETQYF. The CDR3 region has the DNA TGCGCCAGCAGCTTGGGGGACTGGGGGCAAGAGACCCAGTACTTC.

Many counts were recorded for this clonotype. The rearrangement joins TRBV20-1 to TRBJ2-3, with TRBD2 as a possible D gene (7 bases). The germline V gene encodes CDR1 DFQATT and CDR2 SNEGSKA (reference sequence). Trimming took off 2 bases at V and 2 bases at J, with 17 bases between the two ends. The CDR3 is made up of 16 amino acids. CDR3 region: CSARTGLAVVTDTQYF. Written as DNA, the CDR3 is TGCAGTGCTAGAACAGGGCTAGCGGTAGTCACAGATACGCAGTATTTT.

The chain links TRBV4-1 to TRBJ1-4; maybe TRBD1 (5 bases). Germline CDR1 reads MGHRA; CDR2 reads YSYEKL. The CDR3 loop spans 15 amino acids. The germline V and J ends were trimmed by 0 bases and 11 bases, with 16 bases remaining between them. The CDR3 coding sequence is TGCGCCAGCAGCCAAGAAAGGCAGGGTGGCGTGAAACTGTTTTTT. It yields the protein CASSQERQGGVKLFF.

The rearrangement joins TRBV3-1 to TRBJ2-3; unclear D gene. The CDR3 is 14 amino acids. Per the germline V gene, CDR1 is LGHDT and CDR2 is YNNKEL (reference sequence). Trimming removed 0 bases at V and 4 bases at J, with 8 bases between. The CDR3 sequence is CASSQDQWADTQYF. The CDR3 DNA is TGTGCCAGCAGCCAAGATCAATGGGCAGATACGCAGTATTTT.

This clonotype was counted a few times. The gene calls are TRBV2 and TRBJ2-7; D not resolved. The CDR3 runs to 11 residues. From germline, CDR1 is SNHLY and CDR2 FYNNEI. The V gene lost 10 bases and the J gene lost 3 bases, with 10 bases spanning the gap. The CDR3: CANKQSYEQYF. DNA of the CDR3: TGTGCCAACAAACAGAGCTACGAGCAGTACTTC. Together with reference TRBV2 and TRBJ2-7, the CDR3 gives the full variable domain: EPEVTQTPSHQVTQMGQEVILRCVPISNHLYFYWYRQILGQKVEFLVSFYNNEISEKSEIFDDQFSVERPDGSNFTLKIRSTKLEDSAMYFCANKQSYEQYFGPGTRLTVT.

Regarding this clonotype: This may arise from a read error, as a much more abundant clone is one base away. The V gene is TRBV11-3, the J gene TRBJ2-1, with D unclear. The germline CDR1 and CDR2 sequences are SGHNT and YENEEA. The CDR3 is 11 residues long. The CDR3 sequence is CASSDNNGQFF. CDR3 bases: TGTGCCAGCAGCGACAACAATGGGCAGTTCTTC.

The chain employs TRBV5-1 and TRBJ2-2, with D possibly TRBD2 on 6 matching bases. Looked up from germline, CDR1 is SGHRS and CDR2 is YFSETQ. CDR3 length: 14 amino acids. The V and J ends lost 4 bases and 2 bases respectively, with 9 bases between them. In DNA form, the CDR3 reads TGCGCCAGCAGCACGGGGGAAAACACCGGGGAGCTGTTTTTT. This gives the protein CASSTGENTGELFF.

This clonotype was seen more than once but under ten times. The V and J genes are TRBV19 and TRBJ2-7; 10 bases are a match to TRBD2. V lost 4 bases to trimming and J lost 5 bases; unmatched junction nucleotides: 5. CDR3 size: 14 residues. Germline lookup yields CDR1 LNHDA and CDR2 SQIVND (reference sequence). The CDR3 reads CASSRALAGNEQYF. CDR3 in DNA: TGTGCCAGTAGTAGGGCACTAGCGGGAAACGAGCAGTACTTC.

In its sample, this clonotype was seen a few times. This chain joins TRBV25-1 and TRBJ1-1; D unresolved. The CDR3 has 14 amino acids. Trimming cost V 4 bases and J 4 bases, with 13 bases left between them. Germline V gene sequence: CDR1 MGHDK, CDR2 SYGVNS. CDR3 nucleotide sequence: TGTGCCAGCAGTGGTCTAAGGTGGGGCACTGAAGCTTTCTTT. It encodes CASSGLRWGTEAFF.

This chain joins TRBV6-5 and TRBJ1-2, with D unresolved. CDR1 is MNHEY and CDR2 is SVGAGI in the germline V gene. There are 14 residues in the CDR3. The germline V and J ends were trimmed by 2 bases and 0 bases, with 7 bases remaining between them. The DNA of the CDR3 is TGTGCCAGCAGTTACGTCCTTACTAACTATGGCTACACCTTC. Translated: CASSYVLTNYGYTF.

This clonotype came up a few times. The V gene is TRBV10-3, the J gene TRBJ2-7; D perhaps matches TRBD2 (5 bases). The germline V gene encodes CDR1 ENHRY and CDR2 SYGVKD. The CDR3 has 14 amino acids. Trimming cost V 10 bases and J 2 bases, with 18 bases left between them. The CDR3 here is CASTTRGETYEQYF. In nucleotides, the CDR3 is TGTGCCAGCACGACTCGGGGAGAGACCTACGAGCAGTACTTC.

This clonotype was detected only a few times. This rearrangement joins TRBV28 to TRBJ2-2, with 9 positions matching TRBD1. After removal of 6 bases from V and 3 bases from J, the junction contained 5 bases not matched to a gene. Looked up from germline, CDR1 is MDHEN and CDR2 is SYDVKM. The CDR3 has 15 amino acids. The DNA for the CDR3 is TGTGCCAGCAGCCAGCACAGGGGGCACACCGGGGAGCTGTTTTTT. Its protein product is CASSQHRGHTGELFF.

CDR3 region: CSVEQLYNEQFF. DNA of the CDR3: TGCAGCGTTGAGCAGCTCTACAATGAGCAGTTCTTC. The rearrangement joins TRBV29-1 to TRBJ2-1; D is undetermined. V was clipped by 3 bases and J by 3 bases, with 6 bases between them. CDR3 length: 12 amino acids. Germline values: CDR1 SQVTM, CDR2 ANQGSEA.

This clonotype was detected ten times or more. This sequence joins TRBV28 and TRBJ1-2; 8 bases match TRBD1. V shed 5 bases, J shed 1 base, and the junction held 6 bases outside the gene matches. Germline V lookup: CDR1 MDHEN, CDR2 SYDVKM. This CDR3 region has 15 residues. The CDR3 here is CASSIGTGYNYGYTF. The CDR3 DNA follows: TGTGCCAGCAGTATCGGGACAGGATATAACTATGGCTACACCTTC.